The next 22 T cell receptor beta chains were all read from a single sample in a study of control samples from healthy donors and cancer patients. Profiled with immunoSEQ multiplex PCR; TCRdb holds only in-frame clones, not every one. The repertoire shows 150,000 to 200,000 clones; the top ten hold 2% to 2.5%. Material for sequencing was blood. These receptors all come from a woman aged 25 to 39 in good health.

The chain joins TRBV7-9 to TRBJ2-6, with unresolved D. CDR1 and CDR2 (germline): SEHNR, FQNEAQ (reference sequence). The CDR3 totals 16 residues. Trimming cost V 3 bases and J 3 bases, with 12 bases left between them. The CDR3 loop reads CASSFSLVIGANVLTF. CDR3 sequence (DNA): TGTGCCAGCAGCTTCTCTCTTGTCATTGGGGCCAACGTCCTGACTTTC.

The chain carries TRBV28 and TRBJ1-6; unclear D gene. V was trimmed by 7 bases and J by 5 bases, leaving 15 bases between them. Germline CDR1 reads MDHEN; CDR2 reads SYDVKM. The CDR3 sequence is 15 residues long. Written as DNA, the CDR3 is TGTGCCAGCACAATTACTCGGAGGAATAATTCACCCCTCCACTTT. This translates into CASTITRRNNSPLHF.

The chain couples TRBV4-2 to TRBJ2-3; D is ambiguous. This CDR3 has 14 residues. The V gene's germline CDR1 is LGHNA and CDR2 YNFKEQ. V lost 2 bases and J lost 0, with 6 bases in between. This CDR3 reads CASSQLQSTDTQYF. CDR3 nucleotide sequence: TGTGCCAGCAGCCAATTACAGAGCACAGATACGCAGTATTTT.

The V gene is TRBV9, the J gene TRBJ1-2, with TRBD1 identical over 7 bases. Looked up from germline, CDR1 is SGDLS and CDR2 is YYNGEE. The CDR3 spans 13 residues. J gave up 8 bases and V 5 bases, and 9 bases lay outside the gene matches. In DNA form, the CDR3 reads TGTGCCAGCAGTAACAACAGGGGTCGCGGCTACACCTTC. Its protein is CASSNNRGRGYTF.

V usage is TRBV5-1 and J usage is TRBJ1-5; TRBD1 might be the D (6 bases). Germline values: CDR1 SGHRS, CDR2 YFSETQ. CDR3 length equals 15 residues. The V end lost 0 bases, the J end lost 5 bases, and 12 bases lay between the germline ends. The CDR3 is CASSLGDRKDQPQHF. The DNA for the CDR3 is TGCGCCAGCAGCTTGGGAGACAGGAAGGATCAGCCCCAGCATTTT. Filled out from reference TRBV5-1 and TRBJ1-5, the complete variable domain reads KAGVTQTPRYLIKTRGQQVTLSCSPISGHRSVSWYQQTPGQGLQFLFEYFSETQRNKGNFPGRFSGRQFSNSRSEMNVSTLELGDSALYLCASSLGDRKDQPQHFGDGTRLSIL.

This sequence joins TRBV30 and TRBJ1-1; D is possibly TRBD1 (6 bases). The CDR3 extends over 13 amino acids. Trimming stripped 7 bases from V and 5 bases from J, with 17 bases between. The germline CDR1 and CDR2 sequences are GTSNPN and SVGIG (reference sequence). The CDR3 DNA sequence: TGTGCCTTGAGCAGGGGACGGGGAACTGAAGCTTTCTTT. Its translation: CALSRGRGTEAFF.

The V call is TRBV18, the J call TRBJ1-4; D possibly corresponds to TRBD1 (6 bases). The CDR3 covers 15 residues. Looked up from germline, CDR1 is KGHSH and CDR2 is LQKENI. V lost 2 bases and J 3 bases, leaving 10 bases between the germline ends. The CDR3 DNA is TGTGCCAGCTCACCAATGGACAGCCCTAATGAAAAACTGTTTTTT. This translates into CASSPMDSPNEKLFF.

This sequence joins TRBV12-1 and TRBJ2-7; the table names TRBD2, a call not compared with the DNA. TRBV12-1 is described as a pseudogene. This CDR3 contains 15 residues. The CDR3 region is CASSNTRGGLYEQYF. The CDR3 DNA sequence: TGTGCCAGCAGCAACACACGGGGGGGCCTTTACGAGCAGTACTTC.

The rearrangement links TRBV6-5 to TRBJ2-7; 7 bases line up with TRBD2. Germline V gene lookup returns CDR1 MNHEY and CDR2 SVGAGI. The CDR3 totals 14 residues. V shed 6 bases, J shed 2 bases, and the junction held 7 bases outside the gene matches. The CDR3 coding sequence is TGTGCCAGCAGCGGGAGCGGGGTACCCTACGAGCAGTACTTC. Protein sequence: CASSGSGVPYEQYF.

This rearrangement joins TRBV18 to TRBJ1-1, with no clear D. V lost 6 bases, J lost 2 bases, and 10 bases lay in between. This CDR3 contains 13 residues. From germline, CDR1 is KGHSH and CDR2 LQKENI. CDR3 in amino acids: CASSGGENTEAFF. The CDR3 bases are TGTGCCAGCTCTGGCGGAGAAAACACTGAAGCTTTCTTT.

This chain connects TRBV5-1 to TRBJ2-3, with 8 nucleotides matching TRBD1. The trim removed 7 bases at V and 2 bases at J, leaving 9 bases unmatched. There are 15 residues in the CDR3. The germline V gene has CDR1 SGHRS and CDR2 YFSETQ. CDR3 sequence: CASQETGQATDTQYF. The CDR3, as DNA: TGCGCCAGCCAAGAGACGGGACAGGCCACAGATACGCAGTATTTT.

V is TRBV6-5 and J is TRBJ1-2; TRBD1 matches 7 bases. Trimming took 5 bases from V and 6 from J; bases not matched to a gene: 12. There are 15 residues in the CDR3. CDR1 MNHEY and CDR2 SVGAGI come from the germline V gene. This chain's CDR3 is CASSRPGRQGNGYTF. CDR3 nucleotides: TGTGCCAGCAGTCGGCCGGGGCGACAGGGCAATGGCTACACCTTC.

The V and J genes are TRBV6-2 or TRBV6-3 and TRBJ2-1, with TRBD2 matching 7 bases. The CDR3 contains 13 residues. Germline V CDR1 and CDR2: MNHEY, SVGEGT. V lost 4 bases, J lost 7 bases, and 4 bases stayed unmatched. The CDR3 nucleotides are TGTGCCAGCAGTTCCGCCGGGAGGAATGAGCAGTTCTTC. Amino acid sequence: CASSSAGRNEQFF.

The CDR3 DNA sequence: TGTGCCAGCAGCGTAGTGGCGGGGGCGCCGTATGGTGAGCAGTTCTTC. As protein: CASSVVAGAPYGEQFF. The chain employs TRBV9 and TRBJ2-1, with D perhaps matching TRBD2 (7 bases). Trimming pared 0 bases from V and 9 bases from J, leaving 19 bases between. Germline CDR1 and CDR2: SGDLS and YYNGEE. The CDR3 extends over 16 amino acids.

The rearrangement uses TRBV29-1 and TRBJ2-7; 10 bases match TRBD1. The germline V gene has CDR1 SQVTM and CDR2 ANQGSEA. V lost 3 bases, J lost 5 bases, and 4 bases stayed unmatched. CDR3 length: 13 amino acids. This chain's CDR3 is CSVEGQGLHEQYF. The CDR3 DNA reads TGCAGCGTTGAGGGACAGGGGCTACACGAGCAGTACTTC.

The gene calls are TRBV27 and TRBJ1-2, with TRBD1 matching over 8 bases. The CDR3 extends over 12 amino acids. The germline V gene has CDR1 MNHEY and CDR2 SMNVEV (reference sequence). J lost 7 bases, V lost 6 bases, and 4 bases had no gene match. The CDR3 spells CASSRQGAGYTF. The CDR3 nucleotides read TGTGCCAGCAGCCGGCAGGGGGCTGGCTACACCTTC.

The J gene is TRBJ1-6, the V gene TRBV27; D is unresolved. Per the germline V gene, CDR1 is MNHEY and CDR2 is SMNVEV (reference sequence). CDR3 size: 17 residues. The V end lost 3 bases, the J end lost 0 bases, and 12 bases lay between the germline ends. The CDR3 here is CASSFLPISSYNSPLHF. In nucleotides, the CDR3 is TGTGCCAGCAGTTTCCTCCCGATCAGCTCCTATAATTCACCCCTCCACTTT.

In regard to this clone: The junction does not match germline at one end; this may be a read error. The chain combines TRBV7-8 with TRBJ1-6; D perhaps matches TRBD1 (5 bases). Germline assignment: CDR1 SGHVS and CDR2 FQNEAQ. The CDR3 loop spans 13 amino acids. The CDR3 bases are TGTGCCAGCAGCCACGCAGGGTATTCGCCCCTCCACTTT. Amino acids: CASSHAGYSPLHF.

This chain uses TRBV7-9 with TRBJ1-2; D not resolved. The CDR3 extends over 13 amino acids. The V and J ends lost 5 bases and 2 bases respectively, with 9 bases between them. Per germline, CDR1 SEHNR and CDR2 FQNEAQ (reference sequence). CDR3 sequence (DNA): TGTGCCAGCAGCACCGACGGGAACTATGGCTACACCTTC. It specifies CASSTDGNYGYTF.

The chain uses TRBV7-9 and TRBJ1-1, with a possible D match to TRBD1 (6 bases). CDR3 length: 12 residues. CDR1 and CDR2 from the germline V gene are SEHNR and FQNEAQ (reference sequence). Trimming shortened V by 5 bases and J by 6 bases, and 10 bases separated the two germline ends. As DNA, the CDR3 is TGTGCCAGCAGCCGAGAGGGGGCTGAAGCTTTCTTT. It translates to CASSREGAEAFF.

The V call is TRBV5-8, the J call TRBJ2-4; TRBD1 agrees at 7 bases. CDR3 length: 14 residues. Germline V gene data show CDR1 as SGHTS and CDR2 as YDEGEE. The J segment lost 4 bases and the V segment lost 5 bases, leaving 6 bases of the junction unmatched. This CDR3 is CASRGWDRKNIQYF. DNA of the CDR3: TGTGCCAGCAGAGGTTGGGACAGAAAAAACATTCAGTACTTC.

This chain links TRBV6-5 with TRBJ2-3, with D perhaps matching TRBD2 (7 bases). V was cut by 8 bases and J by 4 bases, with 10 bases left in between. The germline V gene encodes CDR1 MNHEY and CDR2 SVGAGI. The CDR3 runs to 12 residues. In nucleotides, the CDR3 is TGTGCCAGCGGGGAGGGGGCAGATACGCAGTATTTT. It translates to CASGEGADTQYF.